This T cell receptor (beta chain) comes out of a study of T cells after yellow fever vaccination. TCRdb analysed the 5' RACE reads with MiXCR anew, one entry per CDR3 protein. The sample yields roughly 340,000 distinct CDR3 sequences, more than 8.5% seen once. There are 17 residues in the CDR3. Germline V CDR1 and CDR2: MDHEN, SYDVKM. V was shortened by 6 bases and J by 1 base, with 20 bases between the two germline ends. The chain is built from TRBV28 and TRBJ2-3, with TRBD2 as a possible D gene (5 bases). Sample: PBMCs, taken on the day of the first yellow fever vaccination. This TCR was sampled from a man younger than 35 who received the YFV17D yellow fever vaccine. CDR3 loop: CASSPQVPTGGTDTQYF. The CDR3 nucleotides read TGTGCCAGCAGCCCCCAAGTGCCCACCGGGGGCACAGATACGCAGTATTTT.